Listed below are T cell receptor beta chains from one sample, sequenced in a study of T cell repertoires in cytomegalovirus infection. TCRdb analysed the reads with MiXCR anew, one entry per CDR3 protein. The sample has some 350,000 distinct CDR3 sequences, roughly 20% seen once. Material: PBMCs. Source of these receptors: a human donor in good health (CMV status not recorded). Some clones in this sample may be carry-over from other donors' samples. Each CDR3 is given with its conserved first and last residue. The D gene is left open where the match is weak. Expanded clones get a size class; other rows say once, few or many, or leave the size out.

d_gene	v_gene	j_gene	len	abundance	CDR3aa	CDR3nt
TRBD2	TRBV3-1	TRBJ2-1	18	once	CASSQITSGGAYLGEQFF	TGTGCCAGCAGCCAAATCACTAGCGGGGGGGCCTACCTAGGTGAGCAGTTCTTC
TRBD1	TRBV27	TRBJ1-1	15	few	CASSLSPTGVTEAFF	TGTGCCAGCAGTTTAAGTCCCACAGGGGTCACTGAAGCTTTCTTT
NA	TRBV29-1	TRBJ2-3	13	NA	CSALHWGTDTQYF	TGCAGCGCCCTCCATTGGGGCACAGATACGCAGTATTTT
NA	TRBV4-1	TRBJ1-5	18	NA	CASSQGGTGYKSNQPQHF	TGCGCCAGCAGCCAGGGAGGGACGGGGTATAAGAGCAATCAGCCCCAGCATTTT
TRBD1	TRBV6-2/TRBV6-3	TRBJ1-1	16	few	CASRIGTVYLGTEAFF	TGTGCCAGCAGGATCGGGACAGTCTACTTAGGCACTGAAGCTTTCTTT
NA	TRBV19	TRBJ1-2	13	NA	CASTGREPYGYTF	TGTGCCAGTACGGGGCGGGAGCCCTATGGCTACACCTTC
NA	TRBV5-1	TRBJ1-6	16	NA	CASSFSRRQNNSPLHF	TGCGCCAGCAGCTTTTCCAGAAGACAGAATAATTCACCCCTCCACTTT
NA	TRBV19	TRBJ1-2	15	once	CATTPGARANYGYTF	TGTGCCACCACACCAGGAGCTCGCGCTAACTATGGCTACACCTTC
NA	TRBV29-1	TRBJ2-2	14	NA	CSVGGGENTGELFF	TGCAGCGTTGGCGGCGGGGAAAACACCGGGGAGCTGTTTTTT
NA	TRBV7-9	TRBJ2-6	10	few	CASSANVLTF	TGTGCCAGCAGCGCCAACGTCCTGACTTTC
TRBD2	TRBV11-2	TRBJ2-5	17	many	CASSWRPLAGHQETQYF	TGTGCCAGCAGCTGGCGTCCACTAGCGGGGCACCAAGAGACCCAGTACTTC
TRBD1	TRBV10-3	TRBJ2-1	15	few	CAIRPGQGAVHEQFF	TGTGCCATCAGGCCGGGACAGGGGGCTGTGCATGAGCAGTTCTTC
TRBD2	TRBV7-8	TRBJ2-5	17	many	CASSLELASGRVETQYF	TGTGCCAGCAGCTTAGAACTGGCCAGCGGGAGGGTCGAGACCCAGTACTTC
NA	TRBV10-3	TRBJ2-7	15	NA	CAISEAAGYPYEQYF	TGTGCCATCAGTGAGGCGGCAGGGTATCCCTACGAGCAGTACTTC
NA	TRBV7-2	TRBJ2-5	14	NA	CASSPRSGGETQYF	TGTGCCAGCAGCCCTCGGAGCGGAGGGGAGACCCAGTACTTC
NA	TRBV24-1	TRBJ1-1	12	NA	CATSDSDGEAFF	TGTGCCACCAGTGATTCAGACGGTGAAGCTTTCTTT
NA	TRBV6-2/TRBV6-3	TRBJ2-5	16	NA	CASTHSSGLLQETQYF	TGTGCCAGCACTCACTCTTCGGGACTCCTCCAAGAGACCCAGTACTTC
TRBD2	TRBV5-4	TRBJ2-3	15	NA	CASSLRAGGADTQYF	TGTGCCAGCAGCTTGAGAGCGGGAGGAGCAGATACGCAGTATTTT
TRBD2	TRBV4-1	TRBJ2-3	16	NA	CASSPLGGGRADTQYF	TGCGCCAGCAGCCCCCTTGGGGGAGGGCGGGCAGATACGCAGTATTTT
NA	TRBV20-1	TRBJ1-1	13	few	CSAPDRENTEAFF	TGCAGTGCCCCGGATAGGGAGAACACTGAAGCTTTCTTT
NA	TRBV20-1	TRBJ2-7	14	few	CSARPGTRLGEQYF	TGCAGTGCCCGACCAGGGACGAGATTGGGAGAGCAGTACTTC
TRBD2	TRBV11-2	TRBJ2-7	11	NA	CASSSGTSRYF	TGTGCCAGCAGCTCCGGGACTAGCAGGTACTTC
NA	TRBV6-2/TRBV6-3	TRBJ2-1	17	NA	CASSLGTAGLWDNEQFF	TGTGCCAGCAGTTTAGGGACAGCGGGACTGTGGGACAATGAGCAGTTCTTC
TRBD2	TRBV20-1	TRBJ2-7	15	NA	CSARFSGGLSYEQYF	TGCAGTGCTAGATTCTCGGGAGGCCTGTCCTACGAGCAGTACTTC